The subject of this entry is one T cell receptor beta chain. These data originate in a study of cytomegalovirus exposure and HLA in healthy donors. Primers: 60 Vbeta forward and 13 Jbeta reverse. Measured with immunoSEQ multiplex PCR; TCRdb has only the in-frame clones, and not every one. The table shows 30,000 to 50,000 clones, with approximately 70% occurring only once. The CDR3 loop spans 14 amino acids. The germline V gene encodes CDR1 SGHRS and CDR2 YFSETQ. V was cut by 0 bases and J by 7 bases, with 13 bases left in between. The V gene is TRBV5-1, the J gene TRBJ1-1; D gene ambiguous. The TCR was taken from a middle-aged man in good health and CMV-seronegative. Source material: PBMCs. The DNA for the CDR3 is TGCGCCAGCAGCTTGGCCGTTCGGGGAAGTGAAGCTTTCTTT. Protein: CASSLAVRGSEAFF.